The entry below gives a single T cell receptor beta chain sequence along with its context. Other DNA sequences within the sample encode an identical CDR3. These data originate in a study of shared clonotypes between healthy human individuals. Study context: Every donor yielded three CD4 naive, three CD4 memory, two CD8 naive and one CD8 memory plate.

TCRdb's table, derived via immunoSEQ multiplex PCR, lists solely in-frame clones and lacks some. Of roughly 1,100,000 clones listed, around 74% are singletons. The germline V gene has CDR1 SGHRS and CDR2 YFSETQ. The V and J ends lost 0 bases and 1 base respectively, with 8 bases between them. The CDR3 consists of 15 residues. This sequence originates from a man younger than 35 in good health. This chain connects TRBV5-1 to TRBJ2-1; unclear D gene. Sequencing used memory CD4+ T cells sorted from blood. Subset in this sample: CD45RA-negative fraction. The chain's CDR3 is CASSLGLRSYNEQFF. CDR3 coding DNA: TGCGCCAGCAGCTTGGGACTCAGGTCCTACAATGAGCAGTTCTTC.